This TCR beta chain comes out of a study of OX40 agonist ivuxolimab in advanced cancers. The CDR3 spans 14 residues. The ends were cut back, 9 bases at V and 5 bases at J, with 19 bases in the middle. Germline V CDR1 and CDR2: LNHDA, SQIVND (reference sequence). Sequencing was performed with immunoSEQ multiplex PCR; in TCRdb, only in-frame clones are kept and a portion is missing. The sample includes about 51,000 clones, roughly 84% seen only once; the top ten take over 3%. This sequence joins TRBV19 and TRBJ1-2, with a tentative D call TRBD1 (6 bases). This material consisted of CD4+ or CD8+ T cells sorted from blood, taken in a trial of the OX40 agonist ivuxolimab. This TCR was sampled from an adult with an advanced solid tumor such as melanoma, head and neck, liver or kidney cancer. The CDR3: CASSPGGALYGYTF. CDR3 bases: TGTGCCAGCAGCCCGGGGGGGGCCTTGTATGGCTACACCTTC.